The 19 T cell receptor beta chains reported below all come from one sample, sequenced in a study of T cell repertoires in cytomegalovirus infection. TCRdb used MiXCR to reprocess the reads, holding one entry per CDR3 protein. The sample has over 100,000 distinct CDR3 sequences, 15% to 20% seen once. The sample was PBMCs. All receptors derive from a human donor in good health (CMV status not recorded). Some clones in this sample may be carry-over from other donors' samples.

The chain uses TRBV4-1 and TRBJ2-1, with 16 bases matching TRBD2. Losses at the gene ends were 1 base for V and 2 bases for J; bases not matched to a gene: 5. The CDR3 consists of 19 residues. Germline CDR1 reads MGHRA; CDR2 reads YSYEKL. This CDR3 is CASSQVPGLAGGPYNEQFF. CDR3 nucleotide sequence: TGCGCCAGCAGCCAAGTCCCGGGACTAGCGGGGGGGCCCTACAATGAGCAGTTCTTC.

V and J are TRBV20-1 and TRBJ2-2; tentatively, D is TRBD2 (6 bases). This CDR3 region has 17 residues. Germline CDR1 and CDR2: DFQATT and SNEGSKA (reference sequence). V gave up 0 bases and J gave up 0 bases, with 14 bases separating them. This CDR3 is CSARDQGTGANTGELFF. CDR3 in DNA: TGCAGTGCTAGAGATCAAGGAACGGGAGCGAACACCGGGGAGCTGTTTTTT.

The chain employs TRBV20-1 and TRBJ2-7; the D gene is possibly TRBD2 (7 bases). The CDR3 spans 15 residues. V lost 7 bases and J 0 bases, leaving 19 bases between the germline ends. Per the germline V gene, CDR1 is DFQATT and CDR2 is SNEGSKA (reference sequence). Here the CDR3 reads CSGEKEGGASYEQYF. CDR3 nucleotide sequence: TGCAGTGGAGAAAAAGAGGGGGGGGCCTCCTACGAGCAGTACTTC.

V gene TRBV4-3 combines with J gene TRBJ1-1; no reliable D call. Germline V CDR1 and CDR2: LGHNA, YSLEER. The CDR3 extends over 13 amino acids. V was cut by 1 base and J by 6 bases, with 9 bases left in between. The CDR3 nucleotides are TGCGCCAGCAGCCAAGGCCCCCGGGCTGAAGCTTTCTTT. Protein sequence: CASSQGPRAEAFF.

The sample holds many counts of this clonotype. DNA of the CDR3: TGTGCCAGCAGCTTAGTCCCGCGACAGGGTACGAACACTGAAGCTTTCTTT. Translation gives CASSLVPRQGTNTEAFF. V usage is TRBV7-6 and J usage is TRBJ1-1, with 7 bases that match TRBD1. Unmatched junction bases numbered 9, after V lost 1 base and J lost 1 base. The CDR3 runs to 17 residues. Germline CDR1 reads SGHVS; CDR2 reads FNYEAQ.

Remarks on this clonotype: This may be a read error: a much more frequent sequence differs by one nucleotide. The CDR3 region is CASSPRGGNTTYF. CDR3 nucleotide sequence: TGTGCCAGCAGCCCCCGGGGGGGAAACACCACATATTTT. The chain joins TRBV7-2 to TRBJ1-3; D perhaps matches TRBD1 (5 bases). Germline V lookup: CDR1 SGHTA, CDR2 FQGNSA. There are 13 residues in the CDR3.

This clonotype turned up a few times. V usage is TRBV4-1 and J usage is TRBJ1-6; D uncertain. The CDR3 runs to 18 residues. The ends were cut back, 3 bases at V and 0 bases at J, with 15 bases in the middle. Germline V CDR1 and CDR2: MGHRA, YSYEKL. The CDR3 nucleotides are TGCGCCAGCAGCCATAGAGGGCCAATCCTCTCCTATAATTCACCCCTCCACTTT. Translated: CASSHRGPILSYNSPLHF.

This clonotype appeared many times. J is TRBJ1-5 and V is TRBV7-2; 8 bases are shared with TRBD1. This CDR3 comprises 15 residues. Germline trimming cut 5 bases from V and 4 bases from J; bases unmatched to any gene: 7. Per germline, CDR1 SGHTA and CDR2 FQGNSA. For the CDR3, the DNA is TGTGCCAGCAGCCTTGGACAGGGCAGGAATCAGCCCCAGCATTTT. It yields the protein CASSLGQGRNQPQHF. The whole variable domain, filled in from reference TRBV7-2 and TRBJ1-5, reads GAGVSQSPSNKVTEKGKDVELRCDPISGHTALYWYRQSLGQGLEFLIYFQGNSAPDKSGLPSDRFSAERTGGSVSTLTIQRTQQEDSAVYLCASSLGQGRNQPQHFGDGTRLSIL.

This clonotype was detected ten times or more. This rearrangement joins TRBV7-2 to TRBJ2-1, with unresolved D. The V end lost 4 bases, the J end lost 10 bases, and 17 bases lay between the germline ends. CDR1 and CDR2 (germline): SGHTA, FQGNSA. CDR3 length: 14 amino acids. The CDR3, as DNA: TGTGCCAGCAGCTCATACAAAGCTAGTGGGGAGCAGTTCTTC. Translated, it gives CASSSYKASGEQFF.

The genes are TRBV29-1 and TRBJ1-3, with D unresolved. This CDR3 region has 11 residues. Germline assignment: CDR1 SQVTM and CDR2 ANQGSEA. The ends were cut back, 8 bases at V and 0 bases at J, with 5 bases in the middle. CDR3 coding DNA: TGCAGCATACACTCTGGAAACACCATATATTTT. This codes for CSIHSGNTIYF.

There are a few counts of this clonotype. V is TRBV28 and J is TRBJ2-6; D is undetermined. With 11 bases removed from V and 2 bases from J, the gap between germline ends came to 22 bases. The CDR3 contains 17 residues. Germline CDR1 reads MDHEN; CDR2 reads SYDVKM. The CDR3 loop reads CAVGPSLVKAGANVLTF. In nucleotides, the CDR3 is TGTGCCGTTGGTCCCAGTCTGGTTAAAGCTGGGGCCAACGTCCTGACTTTC.

This sequence joins TRBV20-1 and TRBJ2-7, with 11 bases fitting TRBD2. V lost 3 bases to trimming and J lost 4 bases; unmatched junction nucleotides: 5. Germline values: CDR1 DFQATT, CDR2 SNEGSKA (reference sequence). The CDR3 is 14 residues long. The CDR3 DNA is TGCAGTGCTAGTAGCGGGGGGGCTTGGTACGAGCAGTACTTC. As protein: CSASSGGAWYEQYF.

The genes are TRBV20-1 and TRBJ2-2; D uncertain. V lost 5 bases, J lost 1 base, and 14 bases lay in between. The CDR3 is 15 amino acids. The V gene's germline CDR1 is DFQATT and CDR2 SNEGSKA (reference sequence). In nucleotides, the CDR3 is TGCAGTGCTCCTAGGACCGACCAGAACACCGGGGAGCTGTTTTTT. The encoded protein is CSAPRTDQNTGELFF.

There are many counts of this clonotype. The chain combines TRBV7-2 with TRBJ1-2; tentatively, D is TRBD1 (6 bases). CDR3 size: 15 residues. CDR1 SGHTA and CDR2 FQGNSA come from the germline V gene. Trimming left V 5 bases short and J 5 bases short, with 18 bases between. CDR3 sequence reads: CASSPWTDNPYGYTF. CDR3 nucleotides: TGTGCCAGCAGCCCTTGGACAGACAATCCTTATGGCTACACCTTC.

This clonotype was seen only a few times. V and J are TRBV28 and TRBJ2-7, with D maybe TRBD2 (5 bases). This CDR3 region has 13 residues. Germline V gene lookup returns CDR1 MDHEN and CDR2 SYDVKM. Trimming pared 6 bases from V and 2 bases from J, leaving 11 bases between. CDR3 residues: CASSIGVTYEQYF. The CDR3 bases are TGTGCCAGCAGCATCGGGGTCACCTACGAGCAGTACTTC.

As for this clonotype: This clone may be a read error of a much larger clone one base away. This rearrangement joins TRBV12-3 or TRBV12-4 to TRBJ2-1; the D is unclear. This CDR3 comprises 12 residues. CDR3 residues: CASRFSGDEQFF. DNA of the CDR3: TGTGCCAGCCGTTTCTCGGGCGATGAGCAGTTCTTC.

This clonotype came up a few times. The rearrangement links TRBV5-1 to TRBJ2-5, with a weak D call TRBD2 (6 bases). The CDR3 is 16 amino acids. V was trimmed by 4 bases and J by 3 bases, leaving 19 bases between them. Germline-derived CDR1 and CDR2 are SGHRS and YFSETQ. CDR3 coding DNA: TGCGCCAGCAGCGCCGGACTAACCCTATCCGAAGAGACCCAGTACTTC. Translated, it gives CASSAGLTLSEETQYF.

This clonotype was counted many times. The CDR3 coding sequence is TGTGCCAGCAGCTTAAGGTGGGACAGCGAAAACATTCAGTACTTC. Translated, it gives CASSLRWDSENIQYF. This chain links TRBV7-8 with TRBJ2-4, with 7 bases aligning to TRBD1. The CDR3 totals 15 residues. The ends lost 2 bases at V and 5 bases at J; junction bases unmatched: 6. Germline V gives CDR1 SGHVS, CDR2 FQNEAQ. The full variable domain, completed using reference TRBV7-8 and TRBJ2-4, is GAGVSQSPRYKVAKRGQDVALRCDPISGHVSLFWYQQALGQGPEFLTYFQNEAQLDKSGLPSDRFFAERPEGSVSTLKIQRTQQEDSAVYLCASSLRWDSENIQYFGAGTRLSVL.

This clonotype was observed many times. J is TRBJ2-5 and V is TRBV7-2; 8 bases line up with TRBD1. Germline V gene data show CDR1 as SGHTA and CDR2 as FQGNSA. The CDR3 extends over 13 amino acids. Trimming at V came to 5 bases and at J to 6 bases, leaving 5 bases not matched to a gene. CDR3 region: CASSKDRVQTQYF. DNA of the CDR3: TGTGCCAGCAGCAAGGACAGGGTTCAGACCCAGTACTTC. Combining the CDR3 with reference TRBV7-2 and TRBJ2-5 gives the whole variable domain GAGVSQSPSNKVTEKGKDVELRCDPISGHTALYWYRQSLGQGLEFLIYFQGNSAPDKSGLPSDRFSAERTGGSVSTLTIQRTQQEDSAVYLCASSKDRVQTQYFGPGTRLLVL.